Presented here are 32 T cell receptor beta chains from one specimen sequenced in a study of long-term antiretroviral therapy in people with HIV. A v3.0 immunoSEQ assay was performed at survey level. Sequenced by immunoSEQ multiplex PCR; TCRdb stores in-frame clones only, minus some. In the table there are some 30,000 clones, about 85% of which are singletons. This specimen was unsorted PBMCs, taken 1.1 years after starting antiretroviral therapy. Every receptor here comes from a man aged 18-30 years with HIV.

The chain is built from TRBV7-6 and TRBJ2-7; D uncertain. Germline loops: CDR1 SGHVS, CDR2 FNYEAQ. V lost 6 bases and J 2 bases, leaving 8 bases between the germline ends. The CDR3 has 12 residues. In DNA form, the CDR3 reads TGTGCCAGCAGTCCAAACCCCTACGAGCAGTACTTC. Translated: CASSPNPYEQYF.

This clone is a singleton in its sample. The chain carries TRBV7-2 and TRBJ2-1; no reliable D call. Germline lookup yields CDR1 SGHTA and CDR2 FQGNSA. The CDR3 contains 15 residues. V shed 5 bases and J shed 4 bases, with 15 bases lying between them. The CDR3 spells CASSPLDGAYNEQFF. The CDR3 coding sequence is TGTGCCAGCAGCCCCCTGGATGGCGCTTACAATGAGCAGTTCTTC.

V is TRBV6-6 and J is TRBJ2-5; D possibly corresponds to TRBD1 (6 bases). The V end was cut by 2 bases, the J end by 5 bases, with 15 bases between. Germline loops: CDR1 MNHNY, CDR2 SVGAGI (reference sequence). The CDR3 runs to 15 residues. CDR3: CASSYLSAGDETQYF. DNA for the CDR3: TGTGCCAGCAGTTACCTTTCGGCAGGGGACGAGACCCAGTACTTC.

The chain recombines TRBV7-2 with TRBJ2-5; 14 nucleotides agree with TRBD2. Unmatched junction bases numbered 7, after V lost 5 bases and J lost 5 bases. This CDR3 has 16 residues. Per germline, CDR1 SGHTA and CDR2 FQGNSA. The CDR3 coding sequence is TGTGCCAGCAGCGGGACTAGCGGGAGCGGCCGGGAGACCCAGTACTTC. Its protein product is CASSGTSGSGRETQYF. Variable domain in full (rest from reference TRBV7-2 and TRBJ2-5): GAGVSQSPSNKVTEKGKDVELRCDPISGHTALYWYRQSLGQGLEFLIYFQGNSAPDKSGLPSDRFSAERTGGSVSTLTIQRTQQEDSAVYLCASSGTSGSGRETQYFGPGTRLLVL.

The chain is built from TRBV13 and TRBJ2-1; D not certain. Between the trimmed V and J ends, which lost 0 bases and 0 bases, there was a span of 6 bases. CDR3 size: 15 residues. Germline CDR1 reads PRHDT; CDR2 reads FYEKMQ (reference sequence). As DNA, the CDR3 is TGTGCCAGCAGCTTAGGACCTAGCTCCTACAATGAGCAGTTCTTC. Translation gives CASSLGPSSYNEQFF.

This clone appeared a single time. The V call is TRBV15, the J call TRBJ2-1; 12 bases align to TRBD2. V gave up 8 bases and J gave up 6 bases; unmatched junction bases: 8. Looked up from germline, CDR1 is LNHNV and CDR2 is YYDKDF (reference sequence). The CDR3 covers 15 residues. The CDR3 DNA follows: TGTGCCACCGGATTTACTAGCGGGAGGTTCAATGAGCAGTTCTTC. Translation: CATGFTSGRFNEQFF.

The V and J genes are TRBV7-8 and TRBJ2-1; TRBD1 aligns across 9 bases. Per germline, CDR1 SGHVS and CDR2 FQNEAQ. V lost 4 bases, J lost 0 bases, and 4 bases stayed unmatched. CDR3 size: 16 residues. CDR3 bases: TGTGCCAGCAGCTCCCCGGACAGGGGCTCCTACAATGAGCAGTTCTTC. It encodes CASSSPDRGSYNEQFF. Full variable domain (remainder filled in from reference TRBV7-8 and TRBJ2-1): GAGVSQSPRYKVAKRGQDVALRCDPISGHVSLFWYQQALGQGPEFLTYFQNEAQLDKSGLPSDRFFAERPEGSVSTLKIQRTQQEDSAVYLCASSSPDRGSYNEQFFGPGTRLTVL.

V usage is TRBV9 and J usage is TRBJ1-1, with D possibly TRBD1 on 5 matching bases. The CDR3 runs 13 residues. Germline CDR1 SGDLS, CDR2 YYNGEE. Trimming cost V 4 bases and J 1 base, with 8 bases left between them. The CDR3 here is CASSKTANTEAFF. The CDR3 DNA follows: TGTGCCAGCAGCAAGACAGCGAACACTGAAGCTTTCTTT.

The chain combines TRBV19 with TRBJ1-5; 9 bases line up with TRBD1. The J segment lost 7 bases and the V segment lost 6 bases, leaving 7 bases of the junction unmatched. CDR1 LNHDA and CDR2 SQIVND come from the germline V gene (reference sequence). CDR3 length: 14 residues. The CDR3 nucleotides read TGTGCCAGTAGCGTCACAGGGGGCAGCCAGCCCCAGCATTTT. This encodes CASSVTGGSQPQHF.

The rearrangement joins TRBV27 to TRBJ2-7; perhaps TRBD1 as D (6 bases). Germline V gives CDR1 MNHEY, CDR2 SMNVEV (reference sequence). This CDR3 region has 13 residues. With 8 bases removed from V and 2 bases from J, the gap between germline ends came to 13 bases. The CDR3 region has the DNA TGTGCCAGCTACGGACAGCTTACCTACGAGCAGTACTTC. Translated, it gives CASYGQLTYEQYF.

V gene TRBV5-6 combines with J gene TRBJ1-1; tentative D call: TRBD1 (6 bases). Germline CDR1 is SGHDT and CDR2 is YYEEEE. CDR3 size: 13 residues. V lost 0 bases and J lost 5, with 8 bases in between. The CDR3 nucleotides read TGTGCCAGCAGCTTGGACAGGGTTACTGAAGCTTTCTTT. Protein product: CASSLDRVTEAFF.

This clone has just a few counts. V usage is TRBV28 and J usage is TRBJ1-5, with D tentatively TRBD1 (5 bases). CDR1 and CDR2 (germline): MDHEN, SYDVKM. The CDR3 is 13 residues long. V lost 5 bases to trimming and J lost 4 bases, with 9 bases between them. CDR3 nucleotides: TGTGCCAGCAGTGACCCAGGGAATCAGCCCCAGCATTTT. It codes for CASSDPGNQPQHF. Full variable domain (remainder filled in from reference TRBV28 and TRBJ1-5): DVKVTQSSRYLVKRTGEKVFLECVQDMDHENMFWYRQDPGLGLRLIYFSYDVKMKEKGDIPEGYSVSREKKERFSLILESASTNQTSMYLCASSDPGNQPQHFGDGTRLSIL.

This clone was seen only once. The chain joins TRBV5-6 to TRBJ2-7, with D maybe TRBD2 (5 bases). V was cut by 1 base and J by 4 bases, with 15 bases left in between. Germline CDR1 is SGHDT and CDR2 is YYEEEE. CDR3 length: 15 residues. The CDR3 nucleotides read TGTGCCAGCAGCTTGTACGCGGGCAGCCTATACGAGCAGTACTTC. Encoded protein: CASSLYAGSLYEQYF.

The CDR3 here is CASSENSPGPTEAFF. As DNA, the CDR3 is TGTGCCAGCAGCGAAAATTCTCCAGGGCCCACTGAAGCTTTCTTT. The rearrangement joins TRBV16 to TRBJ1-1; tentatively, D is TRBD1 (5 bases). The CDR3 has 15 residues. Looked up from germline, CDR1 is KGHSY and CDR2 is FQNENV. V was pared by 5 bases and J by 4 bases, with 17 bases between.

The J gene is TRBJ2-2, the V gene TRBV27; D may be TRBD1 (5 bases). Between the trimmed V and J ends, which lost 5 bases and 4 bases, there was a span of 14 bases. CDR3 length: 15 amino acids. Germline CDR1 and CDR2: MNHEY and SMNVEV (reference sequence). The CDR3 bases are TGTGCCAGCAGTCCAATGGGGCCAAGCACCGGGGAGCTGTTTTTT. This sequence encodes CASSPMGPSTGELFF.

This clone turned up a few times. The chain carries TRBV2 and TRBJ2-7; D might be TRBD2 (6 bases). V gave up 0 bases and J gave up 3 bases, with 15 bases separating them. CDR1 and CDR2 from the germline V gene are SNHLY and FYNNEI. The CDR3 is made up of 16 amino acids. This CDR3 is CASSEAGSGSGYEQYF. DNA of the CDR3: TGTGCCAGCAGTGAAGCGGGTTCCGGTAGCGGCTACGAGCAGTACTTC.

The chain combines TRBV29-1 with TRBJ2-7; TRBD2 matches at 10 bases. V trimming: 1 base; J trimming: 2 bases; junction bases outside the gene matches: 5. This CDR3 is 15 amino acids long. The germline gives CDR1 SQVTM, CDR2 ANQGSEA. The CDR3 DNA reads TGCAGCGTTGAAGGACTAGCGGGCGTTACCTACGAGCAGTACTTC. This gives the protein CSVEGLAGVTYEQYF.

This rearrangement joins TRBV9 to TRBJ1-3; tentative D call: TRBD1 (6 bases). Trimming shortened V by 3 bases and J by 0 bases, and 13 bases separated the two germline ends. From germline, CDR1 is SGDLS and CDR2 YYNGEE. The CDR3 consists of 16 residues. Here the CDR3 reads CASSGRQDPSGNTIYF. CDR3 coding DNA: TGTGCCAGCAGCGGAAGACAGGACCCCTCTGGAAACACCATATATTTT.

The V call is TRBV30, the J call TRBJ1-1, with D perhaps matching TRBD1 (6 bases). This CDR3 has 20 residues. Looked up from germline, CDR1 is GTSNPN and CDR2 is SVGIG (reference sequence). Trimming cost V 1 base and J 1 base, with 28 bases left between them. The CDR3 nucleotides read TGTGCCTGGAGTGAGAATCCACCGGGACACCGAAAGGGGCGGAACACTGAAGCTTTCTTT. It yields the protein CAWSENPPGHRKGRNTEAFF.

The gene calls are TRBV19 and TRBJ1-2; D is unclear. Germline V gene data show CDR1 as LNHDA and CDR2 as SQIVND (reference sequence). The CDR3 contains 14 residues. Trimming took 9 bases from V and 6 from J, leaving 20 bases between them. The CDR3 reads CASQNQAQRNGYTF. The DNA for the CDR3 is TGTGCCAGCCAAAACCAGGCACAGAGGAATGGCTACACCTTC.

The chain carries TRBV6-6 and TRBJ2-7; D is possibly TRBD2 (7 bases). CDR1 and CDR2 (germline): MNHNY, SVGAGI (reference sequence). CDR3 length: 14 amino acids. V was pared by 2 bases and J by 0 bases, with 8 bases between. This CDR3 is CASSYGGASYEQYF. CDR3 DNA sequence: TGTGCCAGCAGTTACGGGGGGGCCTCCTACGAGCAGTACTTC.

This chain uses TRBV28 with TRBJ1-2; 12 nucleotides align to TRBD1. The CDR3 is made up of 16 amino acids. Trimming at V came to 5 bases and at J to 5 bases, leaving 9 bases not matched to a gene. Germline CDR1 MDHEN, CDR2 SYDVKM. In DNA, the CDR3 is TGTGCCAGCAGTCCCGGGACAGGGGGCTGGACGTATGGCTACACCTTC. As protein: CASSPGTGGWTYGYTF.

This clone has a handful of counts. This chain joins TRBV2 and TRBJ1-1; TRBD1 agrees at 12 bases. The CDR3 is 16 amino acids. V trimming: 11 bases; J trimming: 0 bases; junction bases outside the gene matches: 10. Germline CDR1 is SNHLY and CDR2 is FYNNEI. This chain's CDR3 is CAWGQGAWGMNTEAFF. As DNA, the CDR3 is TGTGCCTGGGGACAGGGGGCTTGGGGCATGAACACTGAAGCTTTCTTT.

The V and J genes are TRBV18 and TRBJ1-1; D not resolved. The germline V gene encodes CDR1 KGHSH and CDR2 LQKENI. V lost 1 base and J 1 base, leaving 7 bases between the germline ends. The CDR3 totals 14 residues. CDR3 amino acids: CASSPQKPNTEAFF. As DNA, the CDR3 is TGTGCCAGCTCACCACAGAAGCCGAACACTGAAGCTTTCTTT. The complete variable domain, with remaining parts taken from reference TRBV18 and TRBJ1-1, reads NAGVMQNPRHLVRRRGQEARLRCSPMKGHSHVYWYRQLPEEGLKFMVYLQKENIIDESGMPKERFSAEFPKEGPSILRIQQVVRGDSAAYFCASSPQKPNTEAFFGQGTRLTVV.

This clone was recorded once. The V call is TRBV7-2, the J call TRBJ2-7; perhaps D is TRBD1 or TRBD2 (6 bases each). This CDR3 region has 13 residues. V lost 7 bases and J 4 bases, leaving 14 bases between the germline ends. Germline CDR1 and CDR2: SGHTA and FQGNSA. The CDR3 region has the DNA TGTGCCAGCACCACGTGGGGGGCATACGAGCAGTACTTC. As protein: CASTTWGAYEQYF.

J is TRBJ1-5 and V is TRBV7-2; perhaps TRBD1 as D (6 bases). Germline V lookup: CDR1 SGHTA, CDR2 FQGNSA. The CDR3 consists of 15 residues. The ends were cut back, 1 base at V and 3 bases at J, with 10 bases in the middle. CDR3 region: CASSLVGTNNQPQHF. CDR3 nucleotide sequence: TGTGCCAGCAGCTTAGTCGGGACAAACAATCAGCCCCAGCATTTT.

The CDR3: CASTITPAGGRETQYF. CDR3 in DNA: TGTGCCAGCACCATAACCCCAGCGGGGGGGCGAGAGACCCAGTACTTC. V is TRBV11-2 and J is TRBJ2-5; 10 nucleotides agree with TRBD2. J lost 4 bases, V lost 7 bases, and 12 bases had no gene match. CDR3 length equals 16 residues. Germline V CDR1 and CDR2: SGHAT, FQNNGV.

The chain has TRBV19 and TRBJ1-5, with unresolved D. CDR1 is LNHDA and CDR2 is SQIVND in the germline V gene (reference sequence). The ends were cut back, 7 bases at V and 1 base at J, with 14 bases in the middle. The CDR3 runs 15 residues. In DNA, the CDR3 is TGTGCCAGTATGGGTTGGCAGCGGAGCAATCAGCCCCAGCATTTT. Protein sequence: CASMGWQRSNQPQHF.

Only one count was recorded for this clone. The rearrangement uses TRBV6-1 and TRBJ1-1, with D possibly TRBD1 on 5 matching bases. The CDR3 covers 15 residues. Trimming took 2 bases from V and 4 from J, leaving 14 bases between them. Germline V gene lookup returns CDR1 MNHNS and CDR2 SASEGT. In DNA form, the CDR3 reads TGTGCCAGCAGTGAATTCGCCACAGGAAGCACTGAAGCTTTCTTT. It codes for CASSEFATGSTEAFF.

The rearrangement joins TRBV27 to TRBJ1-1; D is uncertain. Germline loops: CDR1 MNHEY, CDR2 SMNVEV (reference sequence). The CDR3 sequence is 14 residues long. With 4 bases removed from V and 3 bases from J, the gap between germline ends came to 12 bases. As DNA, the CDR3 is TGTGCCAGCAGTTCGCGGGGAGTGTACACTGAAGCTTTCTTT. It encodes CASSSRGVYTEAFF.

This chain connects TRBV7-2 to TRBJ2-7; D not certain. This CDR3 is 13 amino acids long. Germline-derived CDR1 and CDR2 are SGHTA and FQGNSA. V lost 0 bases to trimming and J lost 2 bases, with 5 bases between them. In nucleotides, the CDR3 is TGTGCCAGCAGCTTAGCGTCAGCCTACGAGCAGTACTTC. This sequence encodes CASSLASAYEQYF.

V gene TRBV30 combines with J gene TRBJ2-3; D not certain. CDR3 length: 15 residues. Germline values: CDR1 GTSNPN, CDR2 SVGIG (reference sequence). V was clipped by 0 bases and J by 0 bases, with 10 bases between them. The CDR3 region is CAWSVLAASTDTQYF. CDR3 DNA: TGTGCCTGGAGTGTACTGGCGGCTAGCACAGATACGCAGTATTTT. The full variable domain, in which reference TRBV30 and TRBJ2-3 provide the parts outside the CDR3, is SQTIHQWPATLVQPVGSPLSLECTVEGTSNPNLYWYRQAAGRGLQLLFYSVGIGQISSEVPQNLSASRPQDRQFILSSKKLLLSDSGFYLCAWSVLAASTDTQYFGPGTRLTVL.